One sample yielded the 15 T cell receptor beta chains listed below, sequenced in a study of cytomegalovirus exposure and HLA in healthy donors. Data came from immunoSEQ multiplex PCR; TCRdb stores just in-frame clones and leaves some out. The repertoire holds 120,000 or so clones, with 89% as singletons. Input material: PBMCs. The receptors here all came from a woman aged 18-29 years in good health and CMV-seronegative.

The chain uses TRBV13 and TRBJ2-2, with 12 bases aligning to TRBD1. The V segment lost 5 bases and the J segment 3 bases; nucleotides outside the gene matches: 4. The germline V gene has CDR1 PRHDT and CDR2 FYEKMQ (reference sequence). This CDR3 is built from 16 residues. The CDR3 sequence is CASSEGTGGDTGELFF. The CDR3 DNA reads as TGTGCCAGCAGCGAAGGGACAGGGGGCGACACCGGGGAGCTGTTTTTT.

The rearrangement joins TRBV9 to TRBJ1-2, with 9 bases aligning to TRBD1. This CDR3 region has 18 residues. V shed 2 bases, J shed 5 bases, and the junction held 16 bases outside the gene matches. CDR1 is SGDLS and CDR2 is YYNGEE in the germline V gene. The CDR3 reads CASSVPPSIQGAGYGYTF. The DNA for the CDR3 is TGTGCCAGCAGCGTCCCCCCATCGATACAGGGGGCAGGGTATGGCTACACCTTC.

Here the CDR3 DNA reads TGTGCCAGCAGTAAAGGGGGACCGGCCACCGGGGAGCTGTTTTTT. This encodes CASSKGGPATGELFF. The V and J genes are TRBV7-9 and TRBJ2-2; D may be TRBD1 (6 bases). The V gene's germline CDR1 is SEHNR and CDR2 FQNEAQ (reference sequence). The CDR3 sequence is 15 residues long. The V end lost 6 bases, the J end lost 4 bases, and 15 bases lay between the germline ends.

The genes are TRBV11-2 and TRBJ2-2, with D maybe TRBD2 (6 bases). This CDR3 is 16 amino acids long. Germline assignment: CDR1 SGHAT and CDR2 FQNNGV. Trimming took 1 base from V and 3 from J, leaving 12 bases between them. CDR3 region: CASSLVDYRHTGELFF. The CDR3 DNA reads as TGTGCCAGCAGCTTAGTGGACTACCGGCACACCGGGGAGCTGTTTTTT.

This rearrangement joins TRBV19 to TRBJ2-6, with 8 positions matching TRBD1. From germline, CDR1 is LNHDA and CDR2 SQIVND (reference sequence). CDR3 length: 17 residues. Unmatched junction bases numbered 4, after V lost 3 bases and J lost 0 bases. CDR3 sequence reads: CASSIGTGHSGANVLTF. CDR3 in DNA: TGTGCCAGTAGTATTGGGACAGGCCACTCTGGGGCCAACGTCCTGACTTTC.

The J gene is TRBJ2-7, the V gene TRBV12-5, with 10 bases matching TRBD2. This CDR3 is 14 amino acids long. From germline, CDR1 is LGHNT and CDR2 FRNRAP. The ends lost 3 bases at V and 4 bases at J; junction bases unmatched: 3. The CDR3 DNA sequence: TGTGCTAGTGGTTTAGCGGGAGGGCAGTACGAGCAGTACTTC. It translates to CASGLAGGQYEQYF.

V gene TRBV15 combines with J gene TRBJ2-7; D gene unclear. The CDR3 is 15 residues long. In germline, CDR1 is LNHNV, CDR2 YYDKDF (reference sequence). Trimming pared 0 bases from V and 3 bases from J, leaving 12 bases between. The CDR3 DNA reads TGTGCCACCAGCAGAGATCAGGCAGTAGGCTACGAGCAGTACTTC. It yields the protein CATSRDQAVGYEQYF.

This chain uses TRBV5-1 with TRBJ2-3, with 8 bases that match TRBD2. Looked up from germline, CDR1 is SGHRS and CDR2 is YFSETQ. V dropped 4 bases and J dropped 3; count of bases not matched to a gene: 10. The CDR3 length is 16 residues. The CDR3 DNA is TGCGCCAGCAGCAACGGGAGGGCCAGGTCGACAGATACGCAGTATTTT. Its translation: CASSNGRARSTDTQYF.

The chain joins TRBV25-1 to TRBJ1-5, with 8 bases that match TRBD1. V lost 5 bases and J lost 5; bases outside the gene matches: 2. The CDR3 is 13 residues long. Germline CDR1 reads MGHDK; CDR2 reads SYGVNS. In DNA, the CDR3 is TGTGCCAGCAGTCAGACAGGGGATCAGCCCCAGCATTTT. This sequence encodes CASSQTGDQPQHF.

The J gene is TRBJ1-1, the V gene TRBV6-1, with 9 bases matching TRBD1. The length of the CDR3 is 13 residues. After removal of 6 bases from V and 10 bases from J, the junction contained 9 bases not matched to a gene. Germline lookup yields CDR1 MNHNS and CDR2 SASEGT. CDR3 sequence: CASRTGTGLGAFF. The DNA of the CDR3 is TGTGCCAGCAGGACCGGGACAGGGCTTGGAGCTTTCTTT.

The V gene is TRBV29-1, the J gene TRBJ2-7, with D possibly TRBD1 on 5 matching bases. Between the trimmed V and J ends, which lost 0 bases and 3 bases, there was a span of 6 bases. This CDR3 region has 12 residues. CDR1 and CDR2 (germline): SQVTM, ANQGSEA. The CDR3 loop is CSVEDRDYEQYF. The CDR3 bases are TGCAGCGTTGAAGACAGGGACTACGAGCAGTACTTC.

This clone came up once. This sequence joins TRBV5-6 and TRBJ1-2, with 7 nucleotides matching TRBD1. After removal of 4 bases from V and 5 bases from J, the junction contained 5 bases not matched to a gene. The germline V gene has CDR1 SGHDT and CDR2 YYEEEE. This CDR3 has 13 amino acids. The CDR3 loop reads CASSLGTDYGYTF. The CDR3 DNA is TGTGCCAGCAGCCTCGGGACAGATTATGGCTACACCTTC.

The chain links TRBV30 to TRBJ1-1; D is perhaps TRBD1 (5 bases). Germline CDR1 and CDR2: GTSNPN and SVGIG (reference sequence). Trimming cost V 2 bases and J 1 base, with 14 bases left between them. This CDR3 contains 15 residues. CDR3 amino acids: CAWSTGRVRNTEAFF. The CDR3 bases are TGTGCCTGGAGTACCGGCAGGGTGAGGAACACTGAAGCTTTCTTT. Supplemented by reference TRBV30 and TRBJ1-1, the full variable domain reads SQTIHQWPATLVQPVGSPLSLECTVEGTSNPNLYWYRQAAGRGLQLLFYSVGIGQISSEVPQNLSASRPQDRQFILSSKKLLLSDSGFYLCAWSTGRVRNTEAFFGQGTRLTVV.

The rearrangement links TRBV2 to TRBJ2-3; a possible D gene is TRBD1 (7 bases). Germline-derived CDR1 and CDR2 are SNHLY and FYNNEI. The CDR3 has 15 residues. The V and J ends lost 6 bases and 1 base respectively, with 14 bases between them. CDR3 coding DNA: TGTGCCAGCAGAGAGGAGGGGACAGGCACAGATACGCAGTATTTT. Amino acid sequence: CASREEGTGTDTQYF.

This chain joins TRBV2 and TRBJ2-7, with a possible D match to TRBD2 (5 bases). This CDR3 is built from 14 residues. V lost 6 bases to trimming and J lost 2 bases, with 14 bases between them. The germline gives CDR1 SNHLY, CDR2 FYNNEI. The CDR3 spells CASSATSLAYEQYF. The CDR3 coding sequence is TGTGCCAGCAGCGCAACTAGTTTGGCCTACGAGCAGTACTTC.